This note documents a single T cell receptor beta chain sequence. Its antigen is not known. The V and J ends lost 1 base and 2 bases respectively, with 9 bases between them. CDR3 size: 14 residues. Germline-derived CDR1 and CDR2 are SGHRS and YFSETQ. The data derive from a study of chemoradiotherapy in HPV16-positive cancers. Overall study findings and caveats: Better recurrence-free survival went with HPV-responsive T-cell expansion in HPV16-positive patients.

The assay was immunoSEQ multiplex PCR, and TCRdb's table has in-frame clones only and misses some. The table records tens of thousands of clones, 76% of them present only once. This sample comprised blood, obtained from a patient who underwent chemoradiotherapy. The genes are TRBV5-1 and TRBJ1-1, with unresolved D. This TCR came from a human donor with HPV-associated anogenital cancer. The CDR3 nucleotides read TGCGCCAGCAGCTTGAGGCAGGATAACACTGAAGCTTTCTTT. This codes for CASSLRQDNTEAFF.